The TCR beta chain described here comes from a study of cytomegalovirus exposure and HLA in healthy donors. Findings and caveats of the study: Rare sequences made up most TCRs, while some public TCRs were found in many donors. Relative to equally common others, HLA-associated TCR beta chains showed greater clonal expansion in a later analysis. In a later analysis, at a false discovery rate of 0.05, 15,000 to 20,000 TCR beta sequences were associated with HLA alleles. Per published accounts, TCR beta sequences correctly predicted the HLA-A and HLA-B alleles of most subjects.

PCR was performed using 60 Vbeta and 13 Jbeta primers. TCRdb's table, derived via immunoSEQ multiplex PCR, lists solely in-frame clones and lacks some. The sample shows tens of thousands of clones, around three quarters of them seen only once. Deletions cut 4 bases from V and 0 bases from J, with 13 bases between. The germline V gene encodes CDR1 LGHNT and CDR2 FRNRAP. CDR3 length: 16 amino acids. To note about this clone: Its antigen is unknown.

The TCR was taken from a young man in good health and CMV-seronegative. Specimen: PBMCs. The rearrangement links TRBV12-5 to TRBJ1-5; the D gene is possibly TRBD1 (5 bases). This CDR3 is CASGSPDRYSNQPQHF. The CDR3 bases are TGTGCTAGTGGTTCACCCGACAGATATAGCAATCAGCCCCAGCATTTT. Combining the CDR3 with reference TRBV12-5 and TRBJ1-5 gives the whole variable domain DARVTQTPRHKVTEMGQEVTMRCQPILGHNTVFWYRQTMMQGLELLAYFRNRAPLDDSGMPKDRFSAEMPDATLATLKIQPSEPRDSAVYFCASGSPDRYSNQPQHFGDGTRLSIL.